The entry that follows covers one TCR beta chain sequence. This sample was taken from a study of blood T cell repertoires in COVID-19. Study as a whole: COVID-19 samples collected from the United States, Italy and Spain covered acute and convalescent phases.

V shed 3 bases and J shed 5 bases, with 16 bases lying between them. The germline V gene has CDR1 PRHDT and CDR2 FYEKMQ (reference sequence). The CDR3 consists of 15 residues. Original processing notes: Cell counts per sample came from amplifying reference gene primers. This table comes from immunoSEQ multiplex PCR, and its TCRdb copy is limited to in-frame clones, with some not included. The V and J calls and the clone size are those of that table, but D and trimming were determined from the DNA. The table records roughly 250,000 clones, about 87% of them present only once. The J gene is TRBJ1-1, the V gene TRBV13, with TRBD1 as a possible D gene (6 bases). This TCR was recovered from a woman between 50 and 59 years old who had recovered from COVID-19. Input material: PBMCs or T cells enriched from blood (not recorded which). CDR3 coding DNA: TGTGCCAGCAGCTTTCAGGGGTACTGGGGGACTGAAGCTTTCTTT. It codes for CASSFQGYWGTEAFF.